This T cell receptor beta chain stems from a study of T cell clones after liver transplantation. Turning to the study itself: Immunosuppression withdrawal was tried within 2 years after liver transplantation in this trial. A pre-transplant mixed lymphocyte reaction with TCRbeta sequencing defined graft-donor-reactive clones followed in post-transplant blood. Tolerant meant at least one year fully off immunosuppression without liver enzymes above twice normal.

CDR1 is SGHRS and CDR2 is YFSETQ in the germline V gene. The CDR3 spans 18 residues. Trimming shortened V by 2 bases and J by 1 base, and 18 bases separated the two germline ends. Sequencing used immunoSEQ multiplex PCR; TCRdb keeps in-frame clones, though not all of them. The sample gives tens of thousands of clones, nearly 85% of which show up once; approximately 0.43% is in the top ten. CD3+CD4+ and CD3+CD8+ cells were FACS-sorted from thawed unstimulated PBMCs. The source material was CD4+ T cells from blood, sampled roughly 3.5 years after liver transplant. V is TRBV5-1 and J is TRBJ1-4; D unclear. The origin of this receptor is a human patient who received a liver transplant. The graft donor may account for some of the T cells. As DNA, the CDR3 is TGCGCCAGCAGCTTCGACCCAACCCGGACGGGAACTAATGAAAAACTGTTTTTT. Translated: CASSFDPTRTGTNEKLFF.